These 4 T cell receptor beta chains were sequenced from one sample in a study of regulatory T cells in long-lasting Graves disease. Noted time point: newly diagnosed GD, antithyroid drugs for less than 3 months. Generation of the TCR library employed RNA extracted from PBMCs. Through Arm-PCR of CDR3 regions and iRepertoire HTBI primers, TCR beta libraries were built. TCRdb ran MiXCR on the multiplex PCR reads and lists one entry per CDR3 protein. The sample has some 410,000 distinct CDR3 sequences, approximately 16% seen once; the top ten hold about 10%. These records were also assigned to another study, of T cells in Graves' hyperthyroidism and ophthalmopathy.

The source was peripheral blood mononuclear cells (PBMCs), collected at new diagnosis, from a patient treated with antithyroid drugs. These receptors were obtained from a woman in her 30s with Graves disease.

This clonotype was seen many times. This rearrangement joins TRBV2 to TRBJ2-3, with D possibly called TRBD1 or TRBD2 (6 bases each). The CDR3 has 16 amino acids. V was trimmed by 6 bases and J by 2 bases, leaving 18 bases between them. Germline CDR1 reads SNHLY; CDR2 reads FYNNEI. The CDR3 spells CASSRRLGGITDTQYF. In DNA form, the CDR3 reads TGTGCCAGCAGCCGAAGACTAGGGGGGATCACAGATACGCAGTATTTT.

This clonotype was detected many times. The chain links TRBV5-4 to TRBJ2-1; unclear D gene. Trimming stripped 4 bases from V and 0 bases from J, with 14 bases between. CDR3 length equals 16 residues. The germline CDR1 and CDR2 sequences are SGHNT and YYREEE (reference sequence). Written as DNA, the CDR3 is TGTGCCAGCAGCCCGGATGACGTTAGCTCCTACAATGAGCAGTTCTTC. This translates into CASSPDDVSSYNEQFF.

The table lists this clonotype with many counts. The rearrangement uses TRBV7-2 and TRBJ2-7; no reliable D call. V was cut by 3 bases and J by 3 bases, with 12 bases left in between. CDR3 length: 14 residues. The germline CDR1 and CDR2 sequences are SGHTA and FQGNSA. CDR3 sequence: CASSFPGIVYEQYF. In DNA form, the CDR3 reads TGTGCCAGCAGCTTCCCGGGTATTGTCTACGAGCAGTACTTC.

This clonotype was seen many times. The chain recombines TRBV28 with TRBJ2-1, with a tentative D call TRBD1 (5 bases). Trimming removed 4 bases at V and 8 bases at J, with 15 bases between. CDR3 length: 14 residues. CDR1 and CDR2 (germline): MDHEN, SYDVKM. CDR3 DNA sequence: TGTGCCAGCAGTTCCGCAGGGAATAGAGATGAGCAGTTCTTC. Translated: CASSSAGNRDEQFF.